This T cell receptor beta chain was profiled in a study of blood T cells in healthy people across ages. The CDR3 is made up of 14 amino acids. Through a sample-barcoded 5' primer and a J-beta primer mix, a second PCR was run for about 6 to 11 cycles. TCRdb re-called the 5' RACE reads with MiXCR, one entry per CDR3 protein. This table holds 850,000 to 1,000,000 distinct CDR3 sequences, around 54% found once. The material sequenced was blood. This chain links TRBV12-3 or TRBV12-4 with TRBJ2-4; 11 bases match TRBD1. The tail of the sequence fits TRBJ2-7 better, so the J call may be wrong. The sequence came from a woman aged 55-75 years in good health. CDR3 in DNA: TGTGCCAGCAGCCTGGGACAGGGGGGGTGCGAGCAGTACTTC. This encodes CASSLGQGGCEQYF.